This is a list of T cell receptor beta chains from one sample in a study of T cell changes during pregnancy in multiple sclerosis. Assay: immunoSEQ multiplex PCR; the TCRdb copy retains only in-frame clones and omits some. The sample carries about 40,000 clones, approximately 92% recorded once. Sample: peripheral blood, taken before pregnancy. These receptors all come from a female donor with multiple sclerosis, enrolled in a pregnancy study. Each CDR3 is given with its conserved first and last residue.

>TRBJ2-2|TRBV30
CAWSGLADTGELFF
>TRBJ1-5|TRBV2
CASSPGQGQPQHF
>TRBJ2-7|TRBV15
CATSPQGTGGRDYYEQYF
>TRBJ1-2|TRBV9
CASSEGTDYGYTF
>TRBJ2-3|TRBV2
CASGGREDTDTQYF
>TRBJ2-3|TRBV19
CASRTLPATGLGQNTQYF
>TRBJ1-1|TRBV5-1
CASSLVGHTEAFF
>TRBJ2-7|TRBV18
CASSPTVNSYEQYF
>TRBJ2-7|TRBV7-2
CVSSPEGGTSYEQYF
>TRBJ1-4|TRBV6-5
CASRQGATNEKLFF